This T cell receptor (beta chain) was captured by sequencing in a study of cytomegalovirus exposure and HLA in healthy donors. Study observations and caveats: A few CMV-associated chains proved CMV antigen-specific in vitro. Most subjects had HLA-A and HLA-B alleles reportedly predicted accurately by TCR beta sequences. Rare sequences made up most TCRs, while some public TCRs were found in many donors.

The germline V gene encodes CDR1 LNHNV and CDR2 YYDKDF (reference sequence). The V gene end was trimmed by 3 bases and the J gene end by 2 bases; junction bases not matched to a gene: 4. CDR3 length: 14 residues. The PCR employed 60 Vbeta primers together with 13 Jbeta primers. The data were produced by immunoSEQ multiplex PCR, yet TCRdb's version contains in-frame clones alone and is incomplete. The repertoire holds more than 95,000 clones, with approximately 83% as singletons. In the case of this clone: The target antigen is unknown.

Nominal health characterized the donors when sampled, though unrecorded immune exposures were likely. Sample: PBMCs. V is TRBV15 and J is TRBJ2-7; 7 positions match TRBD2. The origin of this receptor is a woman aged 40 to 49 in good health and CMV-seropositive. This chain's CDR3 is CATSRSGNTYEQYF. The DNA for the CDR3 is TGTGCCACCAGCAGGAGCGGGAATACCTACGAGCAGTACTTC.